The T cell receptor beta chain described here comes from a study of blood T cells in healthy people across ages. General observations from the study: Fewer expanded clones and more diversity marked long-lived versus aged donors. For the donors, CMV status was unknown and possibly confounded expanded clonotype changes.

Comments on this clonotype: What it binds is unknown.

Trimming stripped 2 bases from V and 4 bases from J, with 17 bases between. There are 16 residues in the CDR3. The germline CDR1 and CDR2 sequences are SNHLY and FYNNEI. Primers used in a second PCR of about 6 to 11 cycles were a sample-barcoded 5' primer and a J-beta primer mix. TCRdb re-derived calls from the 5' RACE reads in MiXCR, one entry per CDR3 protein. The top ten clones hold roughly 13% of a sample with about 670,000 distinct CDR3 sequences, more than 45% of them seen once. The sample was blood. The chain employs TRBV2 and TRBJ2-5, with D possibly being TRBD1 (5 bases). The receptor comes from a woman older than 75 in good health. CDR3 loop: CASSEWKGITGETQYF. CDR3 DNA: TGTGCCAGCAGTGAATGGAAGGGAATAACAGGAGAGACCCAGTACTTC.